This TCR beta chain stems from a study of cytomegalovirus exposure and HLA in healthy donors. Donors likely had unrecorded immune exposures despite being nominally healthy when sampled. CDR1 MNHNS and CDR2 SASEGT come from the germline V gene. This CDR3 is 14 amino acids long. V was clipped by 7 bases and J by 5 bases; unmatched bases: 7. Overall study findings and caveats: Earlier analysis looked at TCR beta V segments, and most were productive about 87% or about 30% of the time.

Vbeta (60) and Jbeta (13) primers were used in the PCR. Assay used: immunoSEQ multiplex PCR; TCRdb lists only in-frame clones, some missing. The table shows 90,000 to 110,000 clones, with around four fifths occurring only once. In the case of this clone: Its antigen remains unidentified.

The receptor's source is a woman between 50 and 59 years old in good health and CMV-seropositive. Sequencing input: PBMCs. The chain recombines TRBV6-1 with TRBJ2-2, with 7 nucleotides matching TRBD2. The CDR3: CASTGRAQTGELFF. The CDR3 nucleotides read TGTGCCAGCACGGGGAGGGCCCAAACCGGGGAGCTGTTTTTT.